These T cell receptor beta chains were read from a single sample in a study of graft-versus-host responses after intestinal transplantation. Their recognized antigens are unknown. Generated by immunoSEQ multiplex PCR, the TCRdb table keeps only in-frame clones and is missing some. The sample includes over 70,000 clones, 90% to 95% of them seen just once. Sequencing was performed on unstimulated CD8+ T cells sorted from spleen or lymph node cells, taken before intestinal transplant. The receptor source for this set is a human donor who received an intestinal transplant. Both conserved end residues are part of each CDR3. D genes are given only for firm matches. Rows may omit the clone size; those that give it use once, few, many or a size class.

d_gene	v_gene	abundance	j_gene	CDR3aa	CDR3nt
TRBD1	TRBV5-6	-	TRBJ1-5	CASSPGQGAYSNQPQHF	TGTGCCAGCAGCCCGGGACAGGGAGCGTATAGCAATCAGCCCCAGCATTTT
-	TRBV27	-	TRBJ1-2	CASSFRGNYGYTF	TGTGCCAGCAGTTTCCGCGGAAACTATGGCTACACCTTC
TRBD2	TRBV28	-	TRBJ2-3	CASSGLAATDTQYF	TGTGCCAGCAGCGGACTAGCGGCCACAGATACGCAGTATTTT
TRBD1	TRBV5-4	-	TRBJ1-2	CASSFGTGHGYTF	TGTGCCAGCAGCTTCGGGACAGGGCATGGCTACACCTTC
-	TRBV7-9	-	TRBJ2-3	CASSLFISFSTDTQYF	TGTGCCAGCAGCTTATTTATATCCTTCAGCACAGATACGCAGTATTTT
-	TRBV19	-	TRBJ2-7	CASSSRDSYEQYF	TGTGCCAGTAGCAGCCGGGATTCCTACGAGCAGTACTTC
-	TRBV27	few	TRBJ2-2	CASSFGTNTGELFF	TGTGCCAGCAGTTTCGGGACTAACACCGGGGAGCTGTTTTTT
TRBD2	TRBV9	-	TRBJ2-1	CASSYSGSITDEQFF	TGTGCCAGCAGCTATAGCGGGAGTATCACGGATGAGCAGTTCTTC
TRBD1	TRBV6-1	-	TRBJ1-2	CASSFTGEGYTF	TGTGCCAGCAGCTTTACAGGGGAAGGCTACACCTTC
TRBD1	TRBV5-4	-	TRBJ2-7	CASSSGQGRRYEQYF	TGTGCCAGCAGCTCCGGACAGGGTCGGCGGTACGAGCAGTACTTC
TRBD2	TRBV4-1	-	TRBJ2-5	CASQRLAGKETQYF	TGCGCCAGCCAGCGGCTAGCGGGGAAAGAGACCCAGTACTTC
TRBD2	TRBV4-1	-	TRBJ2-7	CASSQGSSGYVYEQYF	TGCGCCAGCAGCCAAGGATCTAGCGGTTATGTGTACGAGCAGTACTTC
-	TRBV5-1	-	TRBJ2-7	CASSPGLYEQYF	TGCGCCAGCAGTCCAGGGCTCTACGAGCAGTACTTC
TRBD1	TRBV4-1	-	TRBJ1-2	CASSQEGTGEFSNYGYTF	TGCGCCAGCAGCCAAGAAGGGACAGGGGAGTTTTCTAACTATGGCTACACCTTC
TRBD2	TRBV29-1	once	TRBJ2-3	CSVEGGLAGTTDTQYF	TGCAGCGTTGAGGGTGGACTAGCGGGGACCACAGATACGCAGTATTTT
-	TRBV6-5	-	TRBJ2-1	CASSYGGDNEQFF	TGTGCCAGCAGTTACGGGGGAGACAATGAGCAGTTCTTC
-	TRBV11-3	-	TRBJ1-4	CASSPERQAPNEKLFF	TGTGCCAGCAGCCCCGAGCGACAGGCGCCTAATGAAAAACTGTTTTTT
-	TRBV29-1	-	TRBJ2-6	CSVEIGSGANVLTF	TGCAGCGTTGAAATAGGGTCAGGGGCCAACGTCCTGACTTTC
TRBD1	TRBV27	-	TRBJ2-5	CASSPTGVEETQYF	TGTGCCAGCAGTCCAACAGGGGTGGAAGAGACCCAGTACTTC
-	TRBV6-6	-	TRBJ2-7	CASSYSEEGYEQYF	TGTGCCAGCAGTTACTCAGAGGAAGGCTACGAGCAGTACTTC
-	TRBV10-3	-	TRBJ2-2	CAIRRGLTGSNTGELFF	TGTGCCATCAGGAGGGGTCTTACGGGATCGAACACCGGGGAGCTGTTTTTT
TRBD2	TRBV19	-	TRBJ2-1	CASSIDTSGRVYNEQFF	TGTGCCAGTAGTATAGATACTAGCGGGAGGGTCTACAATGAGCAGTTCTTC
-	TRBV7-8	-	TRBJ1-5	CASSSGVKGNQPQHF	TGTGCCAGCAGCTCAGGGGTAAAGGGCAATCAACCCCAGCATTTT
-	TRBV27	-	TRBJ1-6	CASSRPGRYKSPLHF	TGTGCCAGCAGTCGGCCGGGCCGCTATAAGTCACCCCTCCACTTT
-	TRBV28	once	TRBJ2-7	CASSLIQGGDYEQYF	TGTGCCAGCAGTTTAATACAGGGTGGGGACTACGAGCAGTACTTC
TRBD1	TRBV14	-	TRBJ1-2	CASSRGTGGLRYGYTF	TGTGCCAGCAGCCGCGGGACAGGGGGCCTCCGTTATGGCTACACCTTC
TRBD2	TRBV15	once	TRBJ2-7	CATSREAGEPYEQYF	TGTGCCACCAGCAGAGAAGCGGGGGAGCCCTACGAGCAGTACTTC
-	TRBV6-5	-	TRBJ2-7	CASRPLGVPSYEQYF	TGTGCCAGCAGACCGTTGGGGGTCCCCTCCTACGAGCAGTACTTC
TRBD1	TRBV7-9	-	TRBJ2-1	CASSFWTGEHNEQFF	TGTGCCAGCAGCTTTTGGACAGGGGAGCACAATGAGCAGTTCTTC
-	TRBV13	-	TRBJ2-7	CASSFVSYEQYF	TGTGCCAGCAGCTTCGTTTCCTACGAGCAGTACTTC
TRBD1	TRBV6-5	-	TRBJ1-4	CASSGQGYNEKLFF	TGTGCCAGCAGTGGACAGGGATATAATGAAAAACTGTTTTTT
-	TRBV7-9	-	TRBJ1-5	CASSNGQFSNQPQHF	TGTGCCAGCAGCAATGGACAGTTTAGCAATCAGCCCCAGCATTTT
-	TRBV9	-	TRBJ2-7	CASSVGAGSAYEQYF	TGTGCCAGCAGCGTAGGTGCAGGTTCGGCCTACGAGCAGTACTTC
TRBD2	TRBV7-6	-	TRBJ2-1	CASSLVTSGDNEQFF	TGTGCCAGCAGCTTAGTGACTAGCGGTGACAATGAGCAGTTCTTC
TRBD1	TRBV27	-	TRBJ2-5	CATRQGLGTQYF	TGTGCCACCCGACAGGGTCTAGGGACCCAGTACTTC
-	TRBV11-2	-	TRBJ2-1	CASSREPSSYNEQFF	TGTGCCAGCAGCCGGGAGCCAAGCTCCTACAATGAGCAGTTCTTC
-	TRBV7-9	-	TRBJ2-7	CASSPPQPFNEQYF	TGTGCCAGCAGCCCCCCACAGCCGTTTAACGAGCAGTACTTC
TRBD1	TRBV6-5	-	TRBJ1-2	CASSYSGDRGSGYTF	TGTGCCAGCAGTTACTCGGGGGACAGGGGGTCTGGCTACACCTTC
TRBD1	TRBV5-6	-	TRBJ2-1	CASSTEGRTGGYNEQFF	TGTGCCAGCAGCACTGAAGGACGGACAGGGGGTTACAATGAGCAGTTCTTC
-	TRBV27	-	TRBJ2-7	CASSLSFPGTLYEQYF	TGTGCCAGCAGTTTATCCTTCCCCGGGACATTATACGAGCAGTACTTC
TRBD1	TRBV6-5	-	TRBJ2-7	CATSGTGGYEQYF	TGTGCCACCTCGGGGACAGGGGGCTACGAGCAGTACTTC
TRBD1	TRBV9	-	TRBJ1-2	CASSALTGGPYGYTF	TGTGCCAGCAGCGCTCTGACAGGGGGCCCCTATGGCTACACCTTC
-	TRBV4-1	-	TRBJ2-5	CASSRGPKLWPGEETQYF	TGCGCCAGCAGCCGAGGGCCTAAGCTTTGGCCGGGGGAAGAGACCCAGTACTTC
-	TRBV19	few	TRBJ1-1	CASRTGNTEAFF	TGTGCCAGTAGGACAGGGAACACTGAAGCTTTCTTT
-	TRBV7-9	-	TRBJ2-7	CASSAHPASPGYEQYF	TGTGCCAGCAGCGCCCACCCAGCTTCCCCTGGCTACGAGCAGTACTTC
-	TRBV7-7	-	TRBJ2-5	CASSLRGKGETQYF	TGTGCCAGCAGCTTAAGGGGGAAAGGGGAGACCCAGTACTTC
-	TRBV5-8	-	TRBJ1-2	CASSLSPRGNYGYTF	TGTGCCAGCAGCTTGTCGCCCCGGGGAAACTATGGCTACACCTTC
-	TRBV4-1	-	TRBJ1-1	CASSHIGSGSFF	TGCGCCAGCAGCCACATCGGCAGCGGGTCTTTCTTT
TRBD1	TRBV28	-	TRBJ2-7	CASSFPTDRAEHDYEQYF	TGTGCCAGCAGTTTTCCCACCGACAGGGCGGAACACGACTACGAGCAGTACTTC
-	TRBV20-1	once	TRBJ2-1	CSARNNEQFF	TGCAGTGCTAGAAACAATGAGCAGTTCTTC
TRBD1	TRBV10-2	-	TRBJ2-7	CASSVTGATYEQYF	TGCGCCAGCAGTGTGACAGGGGCCACCTACGAGCAGTACTTC
TRBD2	TRBV4-2	-	TRBJ2-7	CASSQDGGFTSGVYEQYF	TGTGCCAGCAGCCAAGATGGGGGGTTTACTAGCGGGGTTTACGAGCAGTACTTC
-	TRBV5-1	-	TRBJ2-3	CASSLGGRSTDTQYF	TGCGCCAGCAGCTTAGGGGGAAGGAGCACAGATACGCAGTATTTT
-	TRBV27	-	TRBJ2-7	CASSALIHPYEQYF	TGTGCCAGCAGTGCCCTCATCCACCCCTACGAGCAGTACTTC
TRBD1	TRBV6-6	-	TRBJ1-5	CASSHGQGAAGESQHF	TGTGCCAGCAGTCATGGACAGGGGGCGGCCGGGGAGTCCCAGCATTTT
TRBD1	TRBV15	-	TRBJ2-1	CATSFQAGTGWFNEQFF	TGTGCCACCAGCTTCCAAGCCGGGACAGGGTGGTTTAATGAGCAGTTCTTC
-	TRBV9	-	TRBJ2-2	CASSVEGELFF	TGTGCCAGCAGCGTAGAAGGGGAGCTGTTTTTT
-	TRBV7-9	-	TRBJ1-1	CASSTGPGVVNTEAFF	TGTGCCAGCAGCACCGGGCCCGGTGTGGTGAACACTGAAGCTTTCTTT
TRBD1	TRBV9	-	TRBJ1-4	CASSEGTGENEKLFF	TGTGCCAGCAGCGAGGGGACAGGAGAGAATGAAAAACTGTTTTTT
-	TRBV7-9	-	TRBJ2-1	CASSLGDIGEQFF	TGTGCCAGCAGCTTAGGGGACATTGGTGAGCAGTTCTTC